A single sample gave rise to the 28 T cell receptor beta chains below, sequenced in a study of chemoradiotherapy in HPV16-positive cancers. The repertoire was sequenced with immunoSEQ multiplex PCR; TCRdb's copy has only in-frame clones and lacks some. The data show some 1,900 clones, more than 70% seen once. The specimen was tumor tissue, collected from a patient who underwent chemoradiotherapy. The receptors here all came from a human donor with HPV-associated anogenital cancer.

This CDR3 is CAISEGREKIDSPLHF. CDR3 DNA: TGTGCCATCAGTGAGGGCAGGGAGAAGATTGATTCACCCCTCCACTTT. The rearrangement joins TRBV10-3 to TRBJ1-6; possibly TRBD1 for D (5 bases). Germline V lookup: CDR1 ENHRY, CDR2 SYGVKD. The CDR3 totals 16 residues. Trimming took off 2 bases at V and 8 bases at J, with 16 bases between the two ends.

This clone showed up just a few times. The chain uses TRBV27 and TRBJ2-6; D possibly corresponds to TRBD2 (6 bases). The CDR3 is 17 amino acids. Deletions cut 5 bases from V and 5 bases from J, with 19 bases between. Germline CDR1 and CDR2: MNHEY and SMNVEV (reference sequence). CDR3 coding DNA: TGTGCCAGCAGTGCGGGGTTGCTACAAAGTCGGGCCAACGTCCTGACTTTC. As protein: CASSAGLLQSRANVLTF.

On this clone itself: Germline is not matched at one junction end, which may reflect a read error. The J gene is TRBJ2-7, the V gene TRBV7-2; 10 bases align to TRBD1. This CDR3 has 14 amino acids. The germline CDR1 and CDR2 sequences are SGHTA and FQGNSA. The CDR3 DNA sequence: TGTGCCAGCATCTTAGACAGGGGGCGTAGAGAGCAGTACTTC. Protein product: CASILDRGRREQYF.

The chain couples TRBV9 to TRBJ1-1, with a possible D match to TRBD1 (5 bases). The CDR3 loop spans 13 amino acids. Germline lookup yields CDR1 SGDLS and CDR2 YYNGEE. Trimming left V 0 bases short and J 6 bases short, with 9 bases between. Here the CDR3 DNA reads TGTGCCAGCAGCGTAGGAGACAGATCTGAAGCTTTCTTT. Residues: CASSVGDRSEAFF.

CDR3 coding DNA: TGCGCCAGCAGTTCCCGAGGCAGGGCTAATGAAAAACTGTTTTTT. This translates into CASSSRGRANEKLFF. V is TRBV5-1 and J is TRBJ1-4; the D gene is possibly TRBD1 (5 bases). Per the germline V gene, CDR1 is SGHRS and CDR2 is YFSETQ. V was shortened by 5 bases and J by 3 bases, with 14 bases between the two germline ends. This CDR3 region has 15 residues.

This clone was detected a few times. This chain joins TRBV6-1 and TRBJ1-2; a weak D match, TRBD1 (6 bases). Germline V lookup: CDR1 MNHNS, CDR2 SASEGT. CDR3 length equals 13 residues. Between the trimmed V and J ends, which lost 6 bases and 2 bases, there was a span of 10 bases. The CDR3 DNA follows: TGTGCCAGCAGGGGGGCACAAAACTATGGCTACACCTTC. Its protein product is CASRGAQNYGYTF.

The gene calls are TRBV6-1 and TRBJ2-3; 9 positions agree with TRBD1. CDR1 MNHNS and CDR2 SASEGT come from the germline V gene. The CDR3 has 17 residues. The V and J ends lost 0 bases and 3 bases, in that order; junction bases with no gene match: 7. CDR3 sequence reads: CASSEAGGQGITDTQYF. Here the CDR3 DNA reads TGTGCCAGCAGTGAAGCAGGGGGACAGGGAATAACAGATACGCAGTATTTT.

V is TRBV5-1 and J is TRBJ2-7; TRBD1 agrees at 12 bases. Trimming took 5 bases from V and 0 from J; bases not matched to a gene: 3. Germline V gene sequence: CDR1 SGHRS, CDR2 YFSETQ. The CDR3 is 15 amino acids. CDR3 in DNA: TGCGCCAGCAGAGGGGACAGGGGGCTCTCCTACGAGCAGTACTTC. Translated: CASRGDRGLSYEQYF.

This chain connects TRBV6-6 to TRBJ1-1, with 8 nucleotides matching TRBD1. Germline assignment: CDR1 MNHNY and CDR2 SVGAGI (reference sequence). The CDR3 is 15 residues long. J was trimmed by 7 bases and V by 2 bases; bases with no gene match: 9. CDR3 nucleotide sequence: TGTGCCAGCAGTTACACCGGACAGGGCCCCATTGAAGCTTTCTTT. Its translation: CASSYTGQGPIEAFF.

The chain has TRBV9 and TRBJ2-5, with 7 nucleotides matching TRBD1. This CDR3 contains 15 residues. The germline gives CDR1 SGDLS, CDR2 YYNGEE. V lost 0 bases to trimming and J lost 5 bases; unmatched junction nucleotides: 7. The CDR3, as DNA: TGTGCCAGCAGCGTAGGGGACAGACCTTGGGAGACCCAGTACTTC. This translates into CASSVGDRPWETQYF. Combining the CDR3 with reference TRBV9 and TRBJ2-5 gives the whole variable domain DSGVTQTPKHLITATGQRVTLRCSPRSGDLSVYWYQQSLDQGLQFLIQYYNGEERAKGNILERFSAQQFPDLHSELNLSSLELGDSALYFCASSVGDRPWETQYFGPGTRLLVL.

This rearrangement joins TRBV7-2 to TRBJ1-5; possible D gene TRBD1, 5 bases. Germline values: CDR1 SGHTA, CDR2 FQGNSA. The V end lost 5 bases, the J end lost 7 bases, and 12 bases lay between the germline ends. The CDR3 consists of 13 residues. CDR3 region: CASSTRDGQPQHF. The CDR3 DNA reads as TGTGCCAGCAGCACCCGGGACGGGCAGCCCCAGCATTTT.

The rearrangement uses TRBV5-1 and TRBJ1-1; tentatively, D is TRBD1 (6 bases). The CDR3 contains 14 residues. Trimming shortened V by 4 bases and J by 3 bases, and 13 bases separated the two germline ends. Germline CDR1 is SGHRS and CDR2 is YFSETQ. The CDR3 DNA reads TGCGCCAGCAGCCCGAGGGAGGGGGACACTGAAGCTTTCTTT. Its translation: CASSPREGDTEAFF.

J is TRBJ2-7 and V is TRBV7-9; 11 bases are a match to TRBD1. The CDR3 has 14 residues. Per germline, CDR1 SEHNR and CDR2 FQNEAQ (reference sequence). V lost 4 bases, J lost 3 bases, and 2 bases stayed unmatched. In nucleotides, the CDR3 is TGTGCCAGCAGCTCCGGGACAGGGGGCTACGAGCAGTACTTC. Encoded protein: CASSSGTGGYEQYF. Based on the CDR3 plus reference TRBV7-9 and TRBJ2-7, the full variable domain is DTGVSQNPRHKITKRGQNVTFRCDPISEHNRLYWYRQTLGQGPEFLTYFQNEAQLEKSRLLSDRFSAERPKGSFSTLEIQRTEQGDSAMYLCASSSGTGGYEQYFGPGTRLTVT.

This chain uses TRBV5-6 with TRBJ2-3, with TRBD2 matching over 12 bases. CDR3 length equals 17 residues. From germline, CDR1 is SGHDT and CDR2 YYEEEE. V was clipped by 0 bases and J by 4 bases; unmatched bases: 6. The CDR3 DNA reads as TGTGCCAGCAGCTTGGTAGGGTCTAGCGGGGGGGCAGATACGCAGTATTTT. Residues: CASSLVGSSGGADTQYF.

The chain couples TRBV6-5 to TRBJ1-6; perhaps TRBD1 as D (5 bases). V dropped 6 bases and J dropped 10 bases, with 13 bases sitting between them. This CDR3 region has 13 residues. From germline, CDR1 is MNHEY and CDR2 SVGAGI. CDR3 DNA sequence: TGTGCCAGCAGAAGGGGTCGAGAGTCACCCCTCCACTTT. It encodes CASRRGRESPLHF.

In DNA form, the CDR3 reads TGTGCCACCAGCAGAGAGGGGGTTCAGCCCCAGCATTTT. The encoded protein is CATSREGVQPQHF. The chain employs TRBV15 and TRBJ1-5; tentative D call: TRBD1 (5 bases). The V and J ends lost 0 bases and 6 bases respectively, with 6 bases between them. Germline V lookup: CDR1 LNHNV, CDR2 YYDKDF (reference sequence). The CDR3 sequence is 13 residues long.

This clone appeared a few times. The V gene is TRBV6-1, the J gene TRBJ2-1; either TRBD1 or TRBD2 may fit D (6 bases each). Germline loops: CDR1 MNHNS, CDR2 SASEGT. Trimming removed 6 bases from V and 9 bases from J, with 21 bases in between. The CDR3 spans 15 residues. As DNA, the CDR3 is TGTGCCAGCAGCTGGGACTGGCAGGGGATCGGTGAGCAGTTCTTC. Encoded protein: CASSWDWQGIGEQFF.

This chain joins TRBV4-2 and TRBJ2-3; 9 nucleotides line up with TRBD2. Trimming at V came to 3 bases and at J to 4 bases, leaving 17 bases not matched to a gene. Germline V gene lookup returns CDR1 LGHNA and CDR2 YNFKEQ. The CDR3 runs to 19 residues. This chain's CDR3 is CASSQEVFLGGGVADTQYF. The CDR3 nucleotides read TGTGCCAGCAGCCAGGAGGTGTTTTTAGGCGGGGGGGTTGCAGATACGCAGTATTTT.

The chain couples TRBV9 to TRBJ1-2; D is perhaps TRBD1 (5 bases). The V end lost 3 bases, the J end lost 2 bases, and 23 bases lay between the germline ends. The CDR3 is 18 amino acids. Germline V gene sequence: CDR1 SGDLS, CDR2 YYNGEE. The CDR3 spells CASSAYSLGVDPNYGYTF. The CDR3 nucleotides are TGTGCCAGCAGCGCCTACAGTTTAGGGGTGGACCCAAACTATGGCTACACCTTC.

The rearrangement joins TRBV5-1 to TRBJ2-7; maybe TRBD1 (5 bases). The CDR3 sequence is 14 residues long. Germline CDR1 SGHRS, CDR2 YFSETQ. V was clipped by 4 bases and J by 3 bases, with 14 bases between them. The CDR3 protein is CASSPSTVNYEQYF. The CDR3 DNA sequence: TGCGCCAGCAGCCCCTCGACAGTCAACTACGAGCAGTACTTC.

The J gene is TRBJ2-5, the V gene TRBV5-1; D is unresolved. Trimming took off 2 bases at V and 5 bases at J, with 10 bases between the two ends. The CDR3 is 13 amino acids. Germline lookup yields CDR1 SGHRS and CDR2 YFSETQ. CDR3 in DNA: TGCGCCAGCAGCTTCGAAGGGTTGGAGACCCAGTACTTC. Translated: CASSFEGLETQYF.

This chain links TRBV28 with TRBJ1-3, with D perhaps matching TRBD1 (5 bases). Germline CDR1 MDHEN, CDR2 SYDVKM. This CDR3 region has 12 residues. V was cut by 8 bases and J by 0 bases, with 5 bases left in between. For the CDR3, the DNA is TGTGCCAGCGGGGCCTCTGGAAACACCATATATTTT. Translated: CASGASGNTIYF.

The chain joins TRBV28 to TRBJ1-3, with D hard to call. Trimming took 7 bases from V and 2 from J, leaving 9 bases between them. The CDR3 extends over 13 amino acids. Germline CDR1 and CDR2: MDHEN and SYDVKM. CDR3 bases: TGTGCCAGCATGGTAACAGCTGGAAACACCATATATTTT. Amino acids: CASMVTAGNTIYF.

This chain connects TRBV27 to TRBJ1-1, with TRBD1 matching 8 bases. The CDR3 contains 14 residues. The V gene's germline CDR1 is MNHEY and CDR2 SMNVEV (reference sequence). V trimming: 2 bases; J trimming: 10 bases; junction bases outside the gene matches: 9. CDR3 amino acids: CASSLTRQGRRAFF. CDR3 coding DNA: TGTGCCAGCAGTTTAACGCGACAGGGGCGAAGAGCTTTCTTT.

The chain combines TRBV9 with TRBJ2-3; TRBD2 aligns across 7 bases. Losses at the gene ends were 0 bases for V and 0 bases for J; bases not matched to a gene: 7. The CDR3 covers 17 residues. Per germline, CDR1 SGDLS and CDR2 YYNGEE. The CDR3 loop is CASSVEAGYSSTDTQYF. The CDR3, as DNA: TGTGCCAGCAGCGTAGAAGCGGGGTATTCTAGCACAGATACGCAGTATTTT.

This clone has more than one count but fewer than ten. The same CDR3 can be traced to other DNA sequences in this sample. V usage is TRBV9 and J usage is TRBJ2-1; possible D gene TRBD1, 5 bases. The CDR3 sequence is 15 residues long. Per the germline V gene, CDR1 is SGDLS and CDR2 is YYNGEE. Trimming shortened V by 0 bases and J by 0 bases, and 7 bases separated the two germline ends. CDR3 sequence (DNA): TGTGCCAGCAGCGTAGAAGACAGCTCCTACAATGAGCAGTTCTTC. Amino acids: CASSVEDSSYNEQFF.

The chain links TRBV18 to TRBJ2-2; D is unresolved. The CDR3 has 15 amino acids. V lost 2 bases and J lost 4, with 11 bases in between. Germline CDR1 reads KGHSH; CDR2 reads LQKENI. The CDR3: CASSPYDWGTGELFF. The CDR3 region has the DNA TGTGCCAGCTCACCATACGATTGGGGCACCGGGGAGCTGTTTTTT. Full variable domain (missing parts from reference TRBV18 and TRBJ2-2): NAGVMQNPRHLVRRRGQEARLRCSPMKGHSHVYWYRQLPEEGLKFMVYLQKENIIDESGMPKERFSAEFPKEGPSILRIQQVVRGDSAAYFCASSPYDWGTGELFFGEGSRLTVL.

This chain uses TRBV9 with TRBJ1-2, with D perhaps TRBD1 (5 bases). The CDR3 runs 14 residues. Trimming cost V 4 bases and J 3 bases, with 13 bases left between them. Germline CDR1 reads SGDLS; CDR2 reads YYNGEE. The CDR3 is CASSLMGLDYGYTF. In DNA, the CDR3 is TGTGCCAGCAGCCTCATGGGGCTCGACTATGGCTACACCTTC.